The rows below give T cell receptor beta chains drawn from one sample of a study of identical twins. TCRdb itself ran the 5' RACE reads through MiXCR, one entry per CDR3 protein. The table has 300,000 to 400,000 distinct CDR3 sequences, approximately 9.1% seen once. The sample comprised naive T cells sorted from blood. The receptor source for this set is a woman aged 45 to 65 in good health. Each CDR3 is given with its conserved first and last residue. The D gene is left open where the match is weak. The size entry is marked missing in some rows and otherwise reads once, few, many or a size class.

- TRBJ1-2 TRBV29-1 - TGCAGCGTTGAGATGTTCCCGGGGGACTACACCTTC CSVEMFPGDYTF
few TRBJ1-1 TRBV11-3 TRBD1 TGTGCCAGCAGCCCCACAGGGGGCTTAAACACTGAAGCTTTCTTT CASSPTGGLNTEAFF
few TRBJ1-5 TRBV20-1 - TGCAGTGCTCGGCTGGTGGTGGGCAATCAGCCCCAGCATTTT CSARLVVGNQPQHF
- TRBJ1-1 TRBV7-9 TRBD1 TGTGCCAGCAGCTCGTGGACAGGCGGACCTGAAGCTTTCTTT CASSSWTGGPEAFF
few TRBJ2-3 TRBV12-3/TRBV12-4 - TGTGCCAGCAGGGTCTCAGATACGCAGTATTTT CASRVSDTQYF
few TRBJ2-6 TRBV3-1 TRBD1 TGTGCCAGCAGCCAAGGGGACAGGGCCGACTCTGGGGCCAACGTCCTGACTTTC CASSQGDRADSGANVLTF
few TRBJ2-3 TRBV5-1 - TGCGCCAGCAGCTTGGAACAAAAGGGGGATACGCAGTATTTT CASSLEQKGDTQYF
- TRBJ2-2 TRBV29-1 - TGCAGCGTTGAAGAGGGACTGCTGAACACCGGGGAGCTGTTTTTT CSVEEGLLNTGELFF
few TRBJ2-7 TRBV20-1 TRBD2 TGCAGTGCTAGACCCCTGACTAGCGGGAGCCGAAACTACGAGCAGTACTTC CSARPLTSGSRNYEQYF
many TRBJ1-5 TRBV12-3/TRBV12-4 - TGTGCCAGCAGTAGGGGTGGAGCAGGGGTTGGCAATCAGCCCCAGCATTTT CASSRGGAGVGNQPQHF
- TRBJ2-5 TRBV13 TRBD2 TGTGCCAGCAGCGACGGGGGGACCCAAGAGACCCAGTACTTC CASSDGGTQETQYF
- TRBJ2-1 TRBV2 TRBD2 TGTGCCAGCAGTGAAAGGTCGGGAGGGGCCTACAATGAGCAGTTCTTC CASSERSGGAYNEQFF
- TRBJ2-2 TRBV24-1 - TGTGCCACCAGTGAAGCGGACAGGGAGCTGTTTTTT CATSEADRELFF
- TRBJ2-2 TRBV12-3/TRBV12-4 - TGTGCCAGCAGTTTAAGTACCACGTCTAGGGAGCTGTTTTTT CASSLSTTSRELFF
many TRBJ2-1 TRBV11-2 TRBD1 TGTGCCAGCAGCCCCCGGACAGGGAGGTCCTACAATGAGCAGTTCTTC CASSPRTGRSYNEQFF
- TRBJ2-3 TRBV20-1 - TGCAGTGCTAGAGCCCTCTGGGCGGGCTCCGATACGCAGTATTTT CSARALWAGSDTQYF
- TRBJ2-1 TRBV20-1 TRBD2 TGCAGTGCTAGAGACACTAGCGGGAGGGACAATGAGCAGTTCTTC CSARDTSGRDNEQFF
few TRBJ2-7 TRBV18 TRBD2 TGTGCCAGCTCACCCGTTTCCGGGACTAGCAGCTACGAGCAGTACTTC CASSPVSGTSSYEQYF
many TRBJ2-5 TRBV12-3/TRBV12-4 TRBD2 TGTGCCAGCAGTTCGGGACTAGCGGGTAGAGAGACCCAGTACTTC CASSSGLAGRETQYF
- TRBJ2-1 TRBV11-2 - TGTGCCAGCAGCTATAAAGACTTCCGGGGGGCCTCCTACAATGAGCAGTTCTTC CASSYKDFRGASYNEQFF
- TRBJ2-6 TRBV30 - TGTGCCTCCGACTTCTCTGGGGCCAACGTCCTGACTTTC CASDFSGANVLTF
many TRBJ1-6 TRBV6-6 - TGTGCCAGCAGTCCCTTAGGACAAGAGAATTCACCCCTCCACTTT CASSPLGQENSPLHF
- TRBJ2-5 TRBV4-1 TRBD2 TGCGCCAGCAGCCAAGATGGACCATGGACTAGCGGAGGGGACCAGTACTTC CASSQDGPWTSGGDQYF
many TRBJ2-3 TRBV4-1 TRBD2 TGCGCCAGCAGCCGTGATGCTAGCGGGAGGGCCGGGGCCGATGCAGATACGCAGTATTTT CASSRDASGRAGADADTQYF
few TRBJ1-1 TRBV27 - TGTGCCAGCAGTCGCCCCGGGACATCGAACACTGAAGCTTTCTTT CASSRPGTSNTEAFF
many TRBJ1-6 TRBV12-3/TRBV12-4 TRBD1 TGTGCCAGCAGACCCGGGACAGGCAATTCACCCCTCCACTTT CASRPGTGNSPLHF
- TRBJ2-1 TRBV11-2 - TGTGCCAGCAGCCAGGACCCTTTTAAGGGTAATGAGCAGTTCTTC CASSQDPFKGNEQFF
few TRBJ2-1 TRBV5-1 TRBD2 TGCGCCAGCAGCTTGGCCCCTAGCGGGACGTACAATGAGCAGTTCTTC CASSLAPSGTYNEQFF
- TRBJ2-3 TRBV28 TRBD1 TGTGCCAGCAGTAGAAACCGGGACAGACGCACAGATACGCAGTATTTT CASSRNRDRRTDTQYF
many TRBJ2-1 TRBV29-1 TRBD2 TGCAGCGTTGATACGGGGAGGGGCGGGAATGAGCAGTTCTTC CSVDTGRGGNEQFF
few TRBJ2-5 TRBV10-1 - TGCGCCAGCAGTGAGAGGGTGAAAGAGACCCAGTACTTC CASSERVKETQYF
many TRBJ2-3 TRBV20-1 TRBD2 TGCAGTGCTAGAGGGGATAGCGGGGGAGGAGATACGCAGTATTTT CSARGDSGGGDTQYF
- TRBJ2-1 TRBV20-1 - TGCAGTGCCCGTACTAGCATTGATGAGCAGTTCTTC CSARTSIDEQFF
many TRBJ2-7 TRBV20-1 TRBD2 TGCAGTGCTGGGGGACTAGCGGGATTCCACGAGCAGTACTTC CSAGGLAGFHEQYF
many TRBJ2-1 TRBV20-1 TRBD1 TGCAGTGCTAGAGACCCGGGACAGGGAATAGACAATGAGCAGTTCTTC CSARDPGQGIDNEQFF
few TRBJ2-1 TRBV10-3 TRBD2 TGTGCCATCAGTGGGTCCGGGACTAGGGGATACTCCTACAATGAGCAGTTCTTC CAISGSGTRGYSYNEQFF
many TRBJ1-6 TRBV5-6 - TGTGCCAGCAGCTTGCCACGGGCCTCGGGAAATTCACCCCTCCACTTT CASSLPRASGNSPLHF
few TRBJ2-3 TRBV20-1 TRBD2 TGCAGTGCTAGAGCTGTAGGAGGGAGGGGCACAGATACGCAGTATTTT CSARAVGGRGTDTQYF
few TRBJ2-4 TRBV7-9 - TGTGCCAGCAGCCCTTGGTCCGGGACGGGAAAAAACATTCAGTACTTC CASSPWSGTGKNIQYF
- TRBJ2-6 TRBV6-6 TRBD1 TGTGCCAGCAGTTACCGGAGTTGGGCCACGACAGGGCCCGACGGGGCCAACGTCCTGACTTTC CASSYRSWATTGPDGANVLTF
few TRBJ2-1 TRBV27 - TGTGCCAGCAGTTTCCCCGGGAAGGGTTACAATGAGCAGTTCTTC CASSFPGKGYNEQFF
few TRBJ1-5 TRBV24-1 - TGTGCCACCAGTGTGGGAACTGGTCAGCCCCAGCATTTT CATSVGTGQPQHF
- TRBJ1-2 TRBV5-1 - TGCGCCAGCAGCTCGGAGGGGTTGGGCTACACCTTC CASSSEGLGYTF
few TRBJ2-1 TRBV12-3/TRBV12-4 - TGTGCCAGCAGTCCAAGGAGGTGGAATGAGCAGTTCTTC CASSPRRWNEQFF
few TRBJ1-4 TRBV9 - TGTGCCAGCAGCGTAGGGAACGTAGTGGGGCCAGAGGAACTGTTTTTT CASSVGNVVGPEELFF
few TRBJ1-2 TRBV20-1 - TGCAGTGCTAGAGGCCGAAAGGACTATGGCTACACCTTC CSARGRKDYGYTF
many TRBJ2-7 TRBV29-1 - TGCAGCGTTGCAGGAACGGCCGAGCAGTACTTC CSVAGTAEQYF
- TRBJ2-2 TRBV2 TRBD1 TGTGCTCGCAAGGGGGCTGGGGCCGGGGAGCTGTTTTTT CARKGAGAGELFF
few TRBJ2-1 TRBV29-1 TRBD2 TGCAGCGTTGCTGGGGGGGTAGCGGGAGCGGTCTACAATGAGCAGTTCTTC CSVAGGVAGAVYNEQFF
many TRBJ1-1 TRBV10-3 - TGTGCCATCAGTGAGAGGACAGCTAACACTGAAGCTTTCTTT CAISERTANTEAFF
few TRBJ2-7 TRBV9 TRBD1 TGTGCCAGCAGCGAGGGACAGGCGAGCTCCTACGAGCAGTACTTC CASSEGQASSYEQYF
few TRBJ1-2 TRBV27 TRBD1 TGTGCCAGCAGTTTTAACAGGGGCACTTCTAACTATGGCTACACCTTC CASSFNRGTSNYGYTF
few TRBJ2-7 TRBV29-1 - TGCAGCGTGTCGTCGCCGGGATCCTACGAGCAGTACTTC CSVSSPGSYEQYF
many TRBJ1-1 TRBV5-1 - TGCGCCAGCAGCTTGGAGGGGTTAGCCGCTTTCTTT CASSLEGLAAFF